The clone carrying this TCR beta chain was counted ten times or more. The antigen is unknown. Attached unique molecular identifiers marked individual cDNA molecules. TCRdb reanalysed the 5' RACE reads using MiXCR and keeps one entry per CDR3 protein. The sample shows about 62,000 distinct CDR3 sequences, about 9.3% of them seen only once. The sample belongs to a study of early T cells in non-severe SARS-CoV-2 infection. Study background: Bulk RNA from unsorted whole blood was sequenced; chains were unpaired.

Findings and limits, study-wide: VDJdb matching skewed toward anti-spike CD8 responses, missing private and CD4 specificities.

Trimming removed 8 bases from V and 3 bases from J; junction bases left unmatched: 5. The germline CDR1 and CDR2 sequences are ENHRY and SYGVKD. CDR3 length: 13 amino acids. The V gene is TRBV10-3, the J gene TRBJ2-5; 8 bases fit TRBD1. The sequence came from an adult who was a healthcare worker with PCR-confirmed SARS-CoV-2 infection or an uninfected control (not recorded which). Input material: whole blood. The CDR3 bases are TGTGCCATCGGACAGGGTCGGGAAGAGACCCAGTACTTC. This sequence encodes CAIGQGREETQYF.